The clone carrying this TCR beta chain was picked up a small number of times. As yet, its antigen is unknown. Every donor gave ten milliliters of peripheral blood. This sample is part of a study of blood T cells in healthy people across ages. Findings and caveats of the study: With age, beta diversity per million T cells declined roughly linearly, significantly by 40.

The CDR3 covers 15 residues. Germline V gives CDR1 LGHNA, CDR2 YSLEER. It was with a sample-barcoded 5' primer and a J-beta primer mix that a second PCR of roughly 7 to 12 cycles was run. MiXCR, applied by TCRdb to the 5' RACE reads, yields one record per CDR3 protein. The sample holds around 500,000 distinct CDR3 sequences, under 55% seen once. The chain has TRBV4-3 and TRBJ2-5, with 9 bases identical to TRBD2. The J call is doubtful: the DNA matches TRBJ2-7 better. This receptor was identified in a man older than 75 in good health. The sequenced sample consisted of blood. In nucleotides, the CDR3 is TGCGCCAGCAGCCAAGAGACTAGCGGCCTCGTCGAGCAGTACTTC. Translated: CASSQETSGLVEQYF.